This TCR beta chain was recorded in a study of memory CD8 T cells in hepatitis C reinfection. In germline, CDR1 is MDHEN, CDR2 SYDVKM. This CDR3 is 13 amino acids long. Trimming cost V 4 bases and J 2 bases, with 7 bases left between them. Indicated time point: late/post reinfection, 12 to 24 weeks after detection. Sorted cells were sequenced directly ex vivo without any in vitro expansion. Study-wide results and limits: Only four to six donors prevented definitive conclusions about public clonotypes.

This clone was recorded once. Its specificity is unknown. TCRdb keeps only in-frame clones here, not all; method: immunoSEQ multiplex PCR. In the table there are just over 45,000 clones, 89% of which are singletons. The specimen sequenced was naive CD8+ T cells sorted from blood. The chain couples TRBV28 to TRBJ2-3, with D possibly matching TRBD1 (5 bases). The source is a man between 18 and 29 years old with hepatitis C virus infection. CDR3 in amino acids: CASSSRDTDTQYF. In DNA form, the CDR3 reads TGTGCCAGCAGTTCCAGGGACACAGATACGCAGTATTTT.